This TCR beta chain was identified in a study of cytomegalovirus exposure and HLA in healthy donors. General observations from the study: In an earlier analysis, productive rearrangement rates for most beta V segments clustered near 87% or 30%.

Germline V gene data show CDR1 as MDHEN and CDR2 as SYDVKM. The germline V and J ends were trimmed by 3 bases and 4 bases, with 12 bases remaining between them. This CDR3 has 15 residues. With 60 Vbeta and 13 Jbeta primers, the PCR was carried out. Profiled with immunoSEQ multiplex PCR; TCRdb holds only in-frame clones, not every one. Among about 110,000 clones listed, just under 80% were seen once. Points on this clone: What it binds is unknown.

The chain carries TRBV28 and TRBJ2-2, with a possible D match to TRBD2 (6 bases). The clonotype comes from a man aged 25-45 years in good health and CMV-seronegative. Sequenced sample: PBMCs. The CDR3: CASSFHGRGTGELFF. CDR3 nucleotide sequence: TGTGCCAGCAGTTTTCACGGGAGAGGCACCGGGGAGCTGTTTTTT.